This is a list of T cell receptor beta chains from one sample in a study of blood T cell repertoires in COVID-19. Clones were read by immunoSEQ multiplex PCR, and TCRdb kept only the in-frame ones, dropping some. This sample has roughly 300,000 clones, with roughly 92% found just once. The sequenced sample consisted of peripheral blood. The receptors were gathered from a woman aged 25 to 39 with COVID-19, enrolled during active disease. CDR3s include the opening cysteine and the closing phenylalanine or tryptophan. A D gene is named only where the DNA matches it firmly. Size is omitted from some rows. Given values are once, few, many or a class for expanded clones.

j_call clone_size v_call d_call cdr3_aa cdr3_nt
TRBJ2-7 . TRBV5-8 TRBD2 CASSLDGSGSPLPPIF TGTGCCAGCAGCTTGGACGGTAGCGGGAGCCCTCTCCCCCCCATTTTC
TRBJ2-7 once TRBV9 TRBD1 CASSVDRGQYEQYF TGTGCCAGCAGCGTAGACAGGGGACAATACGAGCAGTACTTC
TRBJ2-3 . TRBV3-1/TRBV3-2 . CASSQDGGSIDTQYF TGTGCCAGCAGCCAAGATGGGGGGTCAATCGATACGCAGTATTTT
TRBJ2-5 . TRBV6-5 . CASTFSGQETQYF TGTGCCAGCACTTTTAGCGGCCAAGAGACCCAGTACTTC
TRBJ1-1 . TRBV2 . CACTLTEAFF TGTGCCTGTACTTTGACTGAAGCTTTCTTT
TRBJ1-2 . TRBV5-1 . CASSLDAGTSYGYTF TGCGCCAGCAGCTTGGATGCGGGGACCTCCTATGGCTACACCTTC
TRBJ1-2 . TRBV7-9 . CASSVIGGGYTF TGTGCCAGCAGCGTGATCGGTGGTGGCTACACCTTC
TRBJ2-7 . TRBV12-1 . CASSCRLESHYEQYF TGTGCCAGCAGCTGCAGACTTGAGTCCCACTACGAGCAGTACTTC
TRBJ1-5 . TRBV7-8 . CASSLAGPGGQPQHF TGTGCCAGCAGCTTAGCGGGTCCAGGCGGGCAGCCCCAGCATTTT
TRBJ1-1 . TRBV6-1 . CASSEYPYTEAFF TGTGCCAGCAGTGAATATCCCTACACTGAAGCTTTCTTT